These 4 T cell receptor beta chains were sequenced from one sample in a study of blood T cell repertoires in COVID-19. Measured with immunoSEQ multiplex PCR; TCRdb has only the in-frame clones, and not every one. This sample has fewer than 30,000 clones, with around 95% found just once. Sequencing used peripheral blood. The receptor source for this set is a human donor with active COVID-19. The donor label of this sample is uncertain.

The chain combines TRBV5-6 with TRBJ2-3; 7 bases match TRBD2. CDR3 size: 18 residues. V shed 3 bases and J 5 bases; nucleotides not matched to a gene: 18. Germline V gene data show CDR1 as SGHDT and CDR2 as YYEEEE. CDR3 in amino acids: CASSSLLTSREGRDTQYF. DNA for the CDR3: TGTGCCAGCAGCTCGCTGCTGACTAGCCGGGAAGGGAGAGATACGCAGTATTTT.

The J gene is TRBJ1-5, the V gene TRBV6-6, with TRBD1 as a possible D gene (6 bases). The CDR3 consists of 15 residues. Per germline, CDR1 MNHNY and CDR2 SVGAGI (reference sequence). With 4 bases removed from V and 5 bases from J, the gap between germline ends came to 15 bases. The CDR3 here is CASSLGQLGDQPQHF. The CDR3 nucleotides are TGTGCCAGCAGTTTGGGACAATTGGGGGATCAGCCCCAGCATTTT.

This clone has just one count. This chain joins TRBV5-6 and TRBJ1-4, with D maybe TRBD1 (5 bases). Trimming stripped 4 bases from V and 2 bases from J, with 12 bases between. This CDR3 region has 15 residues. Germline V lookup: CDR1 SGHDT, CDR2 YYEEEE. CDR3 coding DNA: TGTGCCAGCAGCCAACAGGATCTGACTAATGAAAAACTGTTTTTT. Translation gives CASSQQDLTNEKLFF.

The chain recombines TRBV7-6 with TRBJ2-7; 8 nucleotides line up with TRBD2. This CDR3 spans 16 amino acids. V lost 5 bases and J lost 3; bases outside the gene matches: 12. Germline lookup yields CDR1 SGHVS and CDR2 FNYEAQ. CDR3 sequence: CASSLTRGGSHYEQYF. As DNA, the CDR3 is TGTGCCAGCAGCCTCACTCGGGGGGGGAGTCACTACGAGCAGTACTTC.